The subject of this entry is one T cell receptor beta chain. This specimen belongs to a study of T cell responses to AZD1222 COVID-19 vaccine. The assay was immunoSEQ multiplex PCR, and TCRdb's table has in-frame clones only and misses some. Among about 100,000 clones listed, roughly nine tenths were seen once. Germline CDR1 and CDR2: SEHNR and FQNEAQ (reference sequence). Trimming took 1 base from V and 6 from J; bases not matched to a gene: 2. The CDR3 runs to 15 residues. The clonotype originates from an adult in good health. The chain uses TRBV7-9 and TRBJ2-1; 11 bases line up with TRBD2. The specimen was peripheral blood, collected on day 0 of AZD1222 vaccination. As DNA, the CDR3 is TGTGCCAGCAGCTTAGGACTAGCGGGACTCAATGAGCAGTTCTTC. This translates into CASSLGLAGLNEQFF.